This TCR beta chain derives from a study of blood T cells in healthy people across ages. Study background: Researchers report that template switching captured about one barcoded beta molecule per two T cells.

Together with a sample-barcoded 5' primer, a J-beta primer mix was included in a second PCR lasting about 7 to 11 cycles. TCRdb ran MiXCR on the 5' RACE reads and lists one entry per CDR3 protein. The table shows approximately 800,000 distinct CDR3 sequences, with approximately 25% occurring only once. The CDR3 runs to 13 residues. With V trimmed by 7 bases and J by 7 bases, 7 bases remained unmatched. CDR1 and CDR2 (germline): DFQATT, SNEGSKA (reference sequence). The authors drew 8.5 to 10 milliliters of peripheral blood from each donor. The data also belong to a second study, concerning T cells of mothers and their children.

The gene calls are TRBV20-1 and TRBJ2-1; 10 bases align to TRBD2. This TCR derives from a boy under 18 in good health. The sample consisted of blood. The CDR3 DNA sequence: TGCAGTGGGACGAGCGGGAGGGGGAATGAGCAGTTCTTC. It translates to CSGTSGRGNEQFF.